This T cell receptor beta chain was identified during a study of shared clonotypes between healthy human individuals. Points from the study as a whole: Although depth was large, rarefaction showed that sequencing of the sorted subsets was incomplete. Larger estimated richness was generally seen in naive subsets than in memory subsets.

Across several immunoSEQ plates, the genomic DNA of each subset was split evenly. Sequencing used immunoSEQ multiplex PCR; TCRdb keeps in-frame clones, though not all of them. Among roughly 120,000 clones listed, about 70% were seen once. CDR1 and CDR2 from the germline V gene are MGHRA and YSYEKL. This CDR3 comprises 10 residues. The V gene lost 8 bases and the J gene lost 5 bases, with 6 bases spanning the gap. Concerning this clone: Its specificity is unknown.

HIV-negative, healthy adults without recent acute infections or vaccinations were the donors. The clonotype comes from a woman younger than 45 in good health. Sequencing used memory CD8+ T cells sorted from blood. Subset meaning: CD45RO+ cells pooled with CCR7-negative TemRA cells. The chain carries TRBV4-1 and TRBJ2-5; D not resolved. CDR3 bases: TGCGCCAGCCGGATGGAGACCCAGTACTTC. This translates into CASRMETQYF.